Sequencing of this T cell receptor (beta chain) was carried out in a study of beta chain features in type 1 diabetes. Whole-study results and caveats: TCRB CDR3s were moderately but significantly shorter in Type 1 diabetes patients in all four CD4+ subsets.

About this clone itself: As yet, its antigen is unknown. Given a far larger clone just one base away, this is likely a sequencing read error.

Sequenced material consisted of expressed TCRB transcripts (all of the isolated RNA was reverse transcribed). Reads from naive, central memory and regulatory T cell samples averaged about 3.3 million. The data were produced by immunoSEQ multiplex PCR, yet TCRdb's version contains in-frame clones alone and is incomplete. The sample holds about 340,000 clones, around 9.7% seen once. The origin of this receptor is a man aged 25 to 45 with type 1 diabetes. Sample: central memory CD4+ T cells from blood.

CDR3 nucleotides: TGTGCCAGCAGCTTAGGGACAGAGTACGAGCAGTACTTC. This sequence encodes CASSLGTEYEQYF. The J gene is TRBJ2-7, the V gene TRBV7-9; D perhaps matches TRBD1 (6 bases). The CDR3 is made up of 13 amino acids. CDR1 SEHNR and CDR2 FQNEAQ come from the germline V gene (reference sequence). V lost 1 base and J lost 4, with 8 bases in between.